These 8 T cell receptor beta chains share one sample of origin, sequenced in a study of kidney transplant recipient with SARS-CoV-2 infection. One entry per CDR3 protein, called by TCRdb with MiXCR from the reads. The sample has under 250,000 distinct CDR3 sequences; under 30% are singletons. The specimen comprised a blood sample, sampled at baseline and between days 110 and 120 from a kidney transplant recipient. The receptor set was obtained from a male patient between 25 and 39 years old who had COVID-19 and was a kidney transplant recipient. Some T cells may arise from the graft donor.

Comments on this clonotype: The junction departs from the called germline gene at one end, perhaps through a read error. The chain recombines TRBV30 with TRBJ1-6; unclear D gene. Germline V lookup: CDR1 GTSNPN, CDR2 SVGIG (reference sequence). The CDR3 runs to 13 residues. CDR3 in amino acids: CAWDVRGDSPPHF. Here the CDR3 DNA reads TGTGCCTGGGACGTACGCGGGGATTCACCCCCCCACTTT. The complete variable domain, with remaining parts taken from reference TRBV30 and TRBJ1-6, reads SQTIHQWPATLVQPVGSPLSLECTVEGTSNPNLYWYRQAAGRGLQLLFYSVGIGQISSEVPQNLSASRPQDRQFILSSKKLLLSDSGFYLCAWDVRGDSPPHFGNGTRLTVT.

Details on this clonotype: This may be a read error, as it is one base from a much larger clone. This chain connects TRBV7-7 to TRBJ1-2; D is uncertain. In germline, CDR1 is SSHAT, CDR2 FNYEAQ (reference sequence). Trimming removed 5 bases at V and 4 bases at J, with 23 bases between. The CDR3 is made up of 17 amino acids. CDR3 protein: CASSGNNKCRKTYGYTF. CDR3 in DNA: TGTGCCAGCAGCGGCAATAATAAGTGCCGAAAGACCTATGGCTACACCTTC.

Concerning this clonotype: A much larger clone lies one base from this, so it may be a read error. This chain uses TRBV14 with TRBJ2-1, with D perhaps matching TRBD1 (5 bases). The V gene's germline CDR1 is SGHDN and CDR2 FVKESK. This CDR3 contains 14 residues. CDR3 in amino acids: CASSHRAGYNERFF. The CDR3 DNA is TGTGCCAGCAGCCACAGGGCCGGCTACAATGAGCGGTTCTTC.

This clonotype was observed once. A much larger clone is a single base away; this may be a read error. V gene TRBV3-1 combines with J gene TRBJ1-1; no clear D. Germline V gives CDR1 LGHDT, CDR2 YNNKEL (reference sequence). The CDR3 consists of 17 residues. CDR3 sequence: CAISIQHPISIRTEAFF. In DNA, the CDR3 is TGTGCCATCAGCATACAACATCCCATTTCAATTCGCACTGAAGCTTTCTTT.

The V and J genes are TRBV28 and TRBJ2-5; TRBD2 matches at 9 bases. CDR1 and CDR2 (germline): MDHEN, SYDVKM. This CDR3 contains 15 residues. J gave up 2 bases and V 3 bases, and 4 bases lay outside the gene matches. The CDR3 sequence: CASSLALAGQETQYF. CDR3 DNA sequence: TGTGCCAGCAGTTTGGCTCTAGCGGGACAAGAGACCCAGTACTTC.

With respect to this clonotype: A read error may explain this, as a much larger clone is one base away. The gene calls are TRBV9 and TRBJ2-5, with unresolved D. Germline V gene data show CDR1 as SGDLS and CDR2 as YYNGEE. The CDR3 contains 14 residues. CDR3 coding DNA: TGTGCCAGCAGCGTAACAGTTGGTGCTTACGAGCAGTGCTTC. As protein: CASSVTVGAYEQCF. Full variable domain (remainder filled in from reference TRBV9 and TRBJ2-5): DSGVTQTPKHLITATGQRVTLRCSPRSGDLSVYWYQQSLDQGLQFLIQYYNGEERAKGNILERFSAQQFPDLHSELNLSSLELGDSALYFCASSVTVGAYEQCFGPGTRLLVL.

The table lists this clonotype with many counts. V usage is TRBV6-5 and J usage is TRBJ2-3; 9 bases agree with TRBD2. J was trimmed by 5 bases and V by 5 bases; bases with no gene match: 8. The germline CDR1 and CDR2 sequences are MNHEY and SVGAGI. The CDR3 has 15 amino acids. In nucleotides, the CDR3 is TGTGCCAGCAGTGGGGTAGCGGGAGTACAAGATACGCAGTATTTT. Protein sequence: CASSGVAGVQDTQYF.

V is TRBV4-1 and J is TRBJ2-1, with TRBD2 matching 14 bases. Trimming removed 4 bases from V and 8 bases from J; junction bases left unmatched: 16. The CDR3 runs 19 residues. CDR1 and CDR2 from the germline V gene are MGHRA and YSYEKL. In DNA form, the CDR3 reads TGCGCCAGCAGCCGAGAATCGACTAGCGGGAGGGCCTGGGCTTATGAGCAGTTCTTC. Translating it yields CASSRESTSGRAWAYEQFF.